Listed below are T cell receptor beta chains from one sample, sequenced in a study of identical twins. TCRdb ran MiXCR on the 5' RACE reads and lists one entry per CDR3 protein. The table lists 450,000 or so distinct CDR3 sequences, roughly 26% of them singletons. This sample was shared with a second study, whose subject was T cells expressing NK-cell markers.

Sequenced input: CD4+ T cells sorted from blood. Source of these receptors: a woman aged 18-29 years in good health. Both conserved end residues are part of each CDR3. A D gene is named only where the DNA matches it firmly. A row's size may be missing; if present it is once, few, many or a size class.

D gene: NA
V gene: TRBV20-1
clone size: few
J gene: TRBJ2-1
CDR3 DNA: TGCAGTGCTAGAAGTGACTACCCGCAGTTCTTC
CDR3 protein: CSARSDYPQFF

D gene: TRBD2
V gene: TRBV7-9
clone size: NA
J gene: TRBJ2-3
CDR3 DNA: TGTGCCAGCAGCTTCGTTAGCGGGACCCAAACAGATACGCAGTATTTT
CDR3 protein: CASSFVSGTQTDTQYF

D gene: TRBD1
V gene: TRBV10-3
clone size: few
J gene: TRBJ2-1
CDR3 DNA: TGTGCCATCAGTGAGTCCGACAGGGGGACTTACAATGAGCAGTTCTTC
CDR3 protein: CAISESDRGTYNEQFF

D gene: NA
V gene: TRBV7-9
clone size: NA
J gene: TRBJ2-7
CDR3 DNA: TGTGCCAGCAGCTTAGTGGCTTTCCCACACACTTACGAGCAGTACTTC
CDR3 protein: CASSLVAFPHTYEQYF

D gene: TRBD2
V gene: TRBV20-1
clone size: NA
J gene: TRBJ2-4
CDR3 DNA: TGCAGTGCTAGAGATGTGGCGGGGGTTCAAGCCAAAAACATTCAGTACTTC
CDR3 protein: CSARDVAGVQAKNIQYF

D gene: NA
V gene: TRBV5-1
clone size: NA
J gene: TRBJ1-2
CDR3 DNA: TGCGCCAGCAGCTTGGAGAAGGGTGGCTACACCTTC
CDR3 protein: CASSLEKGGYTF

D gene: NA
V gene: TRBV10-3
clone size: NA
J gene: TRBJ1-1
CDR3 DNA: TGTGCCATCAAGGGGGGTGGGAACACTGAAGCTTTCTTT
CDR3 protein: CAIKGGGNTEAFF

D gene: NA
V gene: TRBV6-6
clone size: NA
J gene: TRBJ1-1
CDR3 DNA: TGTGCCAGCAGTTACAGAACAGACACTGAAGCTTTCTTT
CDR3 protein: CASSYRTDTEAFF

D gene: TRBD1
V gene: TRBV5-1
clone size: few
J gene: TRBJ1-1
CDR3 DNA: TGCGCCAGCAGCAGACAGGGGGAATTTGCTGAAGCTTTCTTT
CDR3 protein: CASSRQGEFAEAFF

D gene: NA
V gene: TRBV29-1
clone size: NA
J gene: TRBJ1-2
CDR3 DNA: TGCAGCGCCGGGGAGTACTATGGCTACACCTTC
CDR3 protein: CSAGEYYGYTF

D gene: TRBD2
V gene: TRBV5-1
clone size: few
J gene: TRBJ2-3
CDR3 DNA: TGCGCCAGCAGCTCAACTAGCGGGGGACCAGATACGCAGTATTTT
CDR3 protein: CASSSTSGGPDTQYF

D gene: NA
V gene: TRBV9
clone size: few
J gene: TRBJ2-1
CDR3 DNA: TGTGCCAGCAGCCCCCCTTTGTACGGGAATGAGCAGTTCTTC
CDR3 protein: CASSPPLYGNEQFF

D gene: NA
V gene: TRBV6-5
clone size: few
J gene: TRBJ2-2
CDR3 DNA: TGTGCCAGCACCAACCTGGCCGGGGAGCTGTTTTTT
CDR3 protein: CASTNLAGELFF

D gene: NA
V gene: TRBV3-1
clone size: few
J gene: TRBJ2-6
CDR3 DNA: TGTGCCAGCAGCCGCGCAATATCCGACGGGGCCAACGTCCTGACTTTC
CDR3 protein: CASSRAISDGANVLTF

D gene: TRBD1
V gene: TRBV6-1
clone size: NA
J gene: TRBJ1-2
CDR3 DNA: TGTGCCACCCACGGCAGGGGGTCGGGTGGCTACACCTTC
CDR3 protein: CATHGRGSGGYTF

D gene: TRBD2
V gene: TRBV20-1
clone size: few
J gene: TRBJ2-1
CDR3 DNA: TGCAGTGCTAGGCCGGGACTAGCGTCCGATGAGCAGTTCTTC
CDR3 protein: CSARPGLASDEQFF

D gene: TRBD1
V gene: TRBV20-1
clone size: once
J gene: TRBJ2-3
CDR3 DNA: TGCAGTGCCGGGGGGACAGGGGCTGGAGATACGCAGTATTTT
CDR3 protein: CSAGGTGAGDTQYF

D gene: TRBD2
V gene: TRBV6-2/TRBV6-3
clone size: NA
J gene: TRBJ2-1
CDR3 DNA: TGTGCCAGCAGTTACTCGTATAGCGGGATTGGCAATGAGCAGTTCTTC
CDR3 protein: CASSYSYSGIGNEQFF

D gene: NA
V gene: TRBV5-1
clone size: many
J gene: TRBJ2-2
CDR3 DNA: TGCGCCAGCAGCTTGGAGTTGAGCGGGGAGCTGTTTTTT
CDR3 protein: CASSLELSGELFF

D gene: NA
V gene: TRBV20-1
clone size: few
J gene: TRBJ2-3
CDR3 DNA: TGCAGTCCGGGGGGCACAGATACGCAGTATTTT
CDR3 protein: CSPGGTDTQYF

D gene: NA
V gene: TRBV14
clone size: NA
J gene: TRBJ2-6
CDR3 DNA: TGTGCCAGCAGCCCACACCCGGGGAGAGCCTTCTCTGGGGCCAACGTCCTGACTTTC
CDR3 protein: CASSPHPGRAFSGANVLTF

D gene: NA
V gene: TRBV7-2
clone size: NA
J gene: TRBJ2-7
CDR3 DNA: TGTGCCAGCAGGAGGAACGGACAGTCCTACGAGCAGTACTTC
CDR3 protein: CASRRNGQSYEQYF

D gene: NA
V gene: TRBV2
clone size: many
J gene: TRBJ2-7
CDR3 DNA: TGTGCCAGCAAGACAGGAGCCTACGAGCAGTACTTC
CDR3 protein: CASKTGAYEQYF

D gene: TRBD2
V gene: TRBV5-1
clone size: NA
J gene: TRBJ2-3
CDR3 DNA: TGCGCCAGCAGCTTGGATGGTCGCGGGGGAAATACGCAGTATTTT
CDR3 protein: CASSLDGRGGNTQYF

D gene: NA
V gene: TRBV5-6
clone size: few
J gene: TRBJ1-2
CDR3 DNA: TGTGCCAGCAGCTTAGCACGGAAGGGGAACTATGGCTACACCTTC
CDR3 protein: CASSLARKGNYGYTF

D gene: NA
V gene: TRBV5-1
clone size: few
J gene: TRBJ2-6
CDR3 DNA: TGCGCCAGCAGCTTGGGGCGCTACTCTGGGGCCAACGTCCTGACTTTC
CDR3 protein: CASSLGRYSGANVLTF

D gene: NA
V gene: TRBV5-1
clone size: few
J gene: TRBJ2-3
CDR3 DNA: TGCGCCAGCAGCTCGGGGACGGGGGTCGCAGATACGCAGTATTTT
CDR3 protein: CASSSGTGVADTQYF

D gene: TRBD2
V gene: TRBV10-2
clone size: NA
J gene: TRBJ2-7
CDR3 DNA: TGCGCCAGCGGGACTAGTCCCATCGAGCAGTACTTC
CDR3 protein: CASGTSPIEQYF

D gene: TRBD1
V gene: TRBV9
clone size: NA
J gene: TRBJ2-6
CDR3 DNA: TGTGCCAGCAGCGTAGGGGACAGGCGGTCCGGGGCCAACGTCCTGACTTTC
CDR3 protein: CASSVGDRRSGANVLTF

D gene: NA
V gene: TRBV6-5
clone size: NA
J gene: TRBJ2-4
CDR3 DNA: TGTGCCAGCAGTTTGGGACCGGGAAGGTCCAAAAACATTCAGTACTTC
CDR3 protein: CASSLGPGRSKNIQYF

D gene: NA
V gene: TRBV12-5
clone size: NA
J gene: TRBJ2-3
CDR3 DNA: TGTGCTAGTGGTTTGGTACCCGACGGAAAACCGGCCACAGATACGCAGTATTTT
CDR3 protein: CASGLVPDGKPATDTQYF